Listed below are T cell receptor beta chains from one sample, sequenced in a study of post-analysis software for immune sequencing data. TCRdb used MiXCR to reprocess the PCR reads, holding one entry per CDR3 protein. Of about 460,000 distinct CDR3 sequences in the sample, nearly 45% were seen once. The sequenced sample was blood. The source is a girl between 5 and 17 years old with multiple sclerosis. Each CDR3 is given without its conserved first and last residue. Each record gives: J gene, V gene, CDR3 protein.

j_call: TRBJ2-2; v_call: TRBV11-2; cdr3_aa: ASRRDYTGELF
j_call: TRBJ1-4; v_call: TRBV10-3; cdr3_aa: AISEYGRGQEKLF
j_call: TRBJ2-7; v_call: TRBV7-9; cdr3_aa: ASSSIAGGYNYEQY
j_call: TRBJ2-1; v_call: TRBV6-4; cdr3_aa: ASRDTTSSEQF
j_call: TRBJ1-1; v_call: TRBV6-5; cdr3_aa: ASSYRTENTEAF
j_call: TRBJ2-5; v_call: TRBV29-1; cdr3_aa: SVRDPFQETQY
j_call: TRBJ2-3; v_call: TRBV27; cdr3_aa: ASSPGTGAFTDTQY
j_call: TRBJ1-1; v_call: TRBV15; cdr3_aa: ATSRTADRVTSEAF
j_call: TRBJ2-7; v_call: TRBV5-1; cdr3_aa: ASSLEWDRSHEQY
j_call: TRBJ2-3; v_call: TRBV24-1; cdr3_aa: ATSEGTLDQY
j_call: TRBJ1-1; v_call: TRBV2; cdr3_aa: ASSQRRTAPVTEAF
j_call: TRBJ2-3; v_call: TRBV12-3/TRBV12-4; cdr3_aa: ASSVSGRGTDTQY
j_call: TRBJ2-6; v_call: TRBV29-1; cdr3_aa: SVEFRGTGGSGANVLT
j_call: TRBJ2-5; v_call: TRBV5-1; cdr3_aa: ASSLVTGQETQY
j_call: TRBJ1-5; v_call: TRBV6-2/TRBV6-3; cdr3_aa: TSSYGGAESQPQH
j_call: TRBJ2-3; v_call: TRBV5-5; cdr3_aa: ASSYLAGDTDTQY
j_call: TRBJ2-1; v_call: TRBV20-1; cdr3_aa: SAQGFYNEQF
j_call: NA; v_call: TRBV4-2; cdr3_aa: ASSQGLEGIYEQY
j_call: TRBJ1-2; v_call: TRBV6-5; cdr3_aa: ATGIGTDLNYDYT
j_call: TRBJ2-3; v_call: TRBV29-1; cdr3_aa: SVFRDGTQY
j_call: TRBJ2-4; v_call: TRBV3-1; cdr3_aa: ASSQDGVEVQY
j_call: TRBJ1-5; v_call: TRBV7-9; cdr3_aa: ASSLIESQPQH
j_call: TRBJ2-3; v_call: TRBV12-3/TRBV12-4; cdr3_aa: ASRKRGSRSGEGHFTDAQY
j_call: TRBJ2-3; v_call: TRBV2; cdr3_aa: ASNRLVTSTDTQY
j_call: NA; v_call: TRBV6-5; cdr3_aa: AFRKDYPNYEQY
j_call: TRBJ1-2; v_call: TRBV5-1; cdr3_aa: ASSLTASTNYGYT
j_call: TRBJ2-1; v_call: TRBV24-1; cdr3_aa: ATSDPRQGVYNEQF
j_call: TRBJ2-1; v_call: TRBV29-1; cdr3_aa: SVEDPWGPVGDNEHF
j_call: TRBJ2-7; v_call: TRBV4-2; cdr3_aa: ASSRLGSSYEQY
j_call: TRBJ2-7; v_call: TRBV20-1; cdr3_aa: SARELGYEQY
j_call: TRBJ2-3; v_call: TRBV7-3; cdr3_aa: ASSFMGQYTDTQY
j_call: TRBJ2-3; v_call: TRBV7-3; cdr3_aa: ASSMTSGPHTDTQY